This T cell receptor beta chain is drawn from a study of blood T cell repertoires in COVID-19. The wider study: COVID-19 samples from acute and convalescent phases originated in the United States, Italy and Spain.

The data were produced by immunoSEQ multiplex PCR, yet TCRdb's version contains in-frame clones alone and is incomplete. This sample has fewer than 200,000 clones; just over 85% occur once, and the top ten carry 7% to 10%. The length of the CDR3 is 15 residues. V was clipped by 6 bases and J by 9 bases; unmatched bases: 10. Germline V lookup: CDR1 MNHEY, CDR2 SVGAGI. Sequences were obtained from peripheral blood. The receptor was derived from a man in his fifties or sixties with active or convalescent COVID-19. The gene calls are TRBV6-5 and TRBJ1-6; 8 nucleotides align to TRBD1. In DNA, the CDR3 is TGTGCCAGCAGAGTTCTCACAGGGGGGGGTTCACCCCTCCACTTT. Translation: CASRVLTGGGSPLHF.